This T cell receptor (beta chain) was captured by sequencing in a study of CXCR3-negative and CXCR3-positive naive CD8 T cells. Study-wide results and caveats: Cryopreserved cells showed partially decreased CXCR3 expression, and most assays used fresh PBMCs.

This CDR3 is built from 18 residues. Germline values: CDR1 KGHSH, CDR2 LQKENI. Each TRB cDNA library was prepared by 5' RACE (with UMI labels). One entry per CDR3 protein, without DNA, is what TCRdb gives after re-calling the 5' RACE reads. This sample's clone table lists about 40,000 distinct CDR3 sequences. About this clonotype: The antigen is undetermined.

Triplicate sorts, 300,000 cells apiece, were made for each CD8+ T cell subset. The sample comprised memory CD8+ T cells from blood. The rearrangement uses TRBV18 and TRBJ2-5; TCRdb returns TRBD2, unconfirmable since there is no DNA. This clonotype originated in a human donor in good health. Some clones in this sample may be carry-over from other donors' samples. The chain's CDR3 is CASSPRNAASGGAETQCF.